Listed below are T cell receptor beta chains from one sample, sequenced in a study of T cells in tuberculosis. The data were produced by immunoSEQ multiplex PCR, yet TCRdb's version contains in-frame clones alone and is incomplete. This sample has around 30,000 clones, with approximately 93% found just once. This specimen was PBMCs, taken at tuberculosis diagnosis. Source of these receptors: an adult with tuberculosis. CDR3s include the opening cysteine and the closing phenylalanine or tryptophan. The D gene is left open where the match is weak. Not every row has a clone size; where given, it reads once, few, many or a size class.

clone_size: .
v_call: TRBV29-1
d_call: .
cdr3_length: 12
j_call: TRBJ1-5
cdr3_nt: TGCAGCGAAAACGGGGGGAATCAGCCCCAGCATTTT
cdr3_aa: CSENGGNQPQHF

clone_size: .
v_call: TRBV27
d_call: .
cdr3_length: 13
j_call: TRBJ2-5
cdr3_nt: TGTGCCAGCAGCAGGAGGGTCCAAGAGACCCAGTACTTC
cdr3_aa: CASSRRVQETQYF

clone_size: .
v_call: TRBV18
d_call: TRBD2
cdr3_length: 14
j_call: TRBJ2-2
cdr3_nt: TGTGCCACCATACGGGGGGCGAACACCGGGGAGCTGTTTTTT
cdr3_aa: CATIRGANTGELFF

clone_size: .
v_call: TRBV10-3
d_call: .
cdr3_length: 14
j_call: TRBJ2-2
cdr3_nt: TGTGCCATCACGCCCCAGGGGAACACCGGGGAGCTGTTTTTT
cdr3_aa: CAITPQGNTGELFF

clone_size: .
v_call: TRBV7-9
d_call: TRBD1
cdr3_length: 15
j_call: TRBJ2-3
cdr3_nt: TGTGCCAGCAGCGCGTTTGGGACAGAGGCAGATACGCAGTATTTT
cdr3_aa: CASSAFGTEADTQYF

clone_size: .
v_call: TRBV19
d_call: TRBD2
cdr3_length: 14
j_call: TRBJ2-2
cdr3_nt: TGTGCCAGTAGTAGGGCGGGAGACACCGGGGAGCTGTTTTTT
cdr3_aa: CASSRAGDTGELFF

clone_size: .
v_call: TRBV4-1
d_call: .
cdr3_length: 16
j_call: TRBJ2-2
cdr3_nt: TGCGCCAGCAGCCAAGCCCTTCTGAGGGTCACCGGGGAGCTGTTTTTT
cdr3_aa: CASSQALLRVTGELFF

clone_size: .
v_call: TRBV5-1
d_call: .
cdr3_length: 15
j_call: TRBJ1-6
cdr3_nt: TGCGCCAGCAGCTCGGTTGACGGGAAAAATTCACCCCTCCACTTT
cdr3_aa: CASSSVDGKNSPLHF

clone_size: .
v_call: TRBV5-1
d_call: TRBD2
cdr3_length: 16
j_call: TRBJ2-2
cdr3_nt: TGCGCCAGCAGCTCAGGGCGTGGCGGGGGCACCGGGGAGCTGTTTTTT
cdr3_aa: CASSSGRGGGTGELFF

clone_size: .
v_call: TRBV5-6
d_call: TRBD1
cdr3_length: 15
j_call: TRBJ1-2
cdr3_nt: TGTGCCAGCAGCCATGCGCCGGGACAGGCCTATGGCTACACCTTC
cdr3_aa: CASSHAPGQAYGYTF

clone_size: .
v_call: TRBV10-3
d_call: TRBD2
cdr3_length: 15
j_call: TRBJ2-5
cdr3_nt: TGTGCCATCAGCGGGGGGGAGACAGATGGGTACGCCCAGTACTTC
cdr3_aa: CAISGGETDGYAQYF

clone_size: .
v_call: TRBV4-2
d_call: .
cdr3_length: 12
j_call: TRBJ1-1
cdr3_nt: TGTGCCAGCAGCCAAGGGTACATGGAAGCTTTCTTT
cdr3_aa: CASSQGYMEAFF

clone_size: few
v_call: TRBV27
d_call: .
cdr3_length: 14
j_call: TRBJ1-2
cdr3_nt: TGTGCCAGCAGTTTATCGGGGGCCAACTATGGCTACACCTTC
cdr3_aa: CASSLSGANYGYTF

clone_size: .
v_call: TRBV10-3
d_call: .
cdr3_length: 17
j_call: TRBJ1-1
cdr3_nt: TGTGCCATCAGTGAATCCCCCCGGGGAGGGTCGAGGACTGAAGCTTTCTTT
cdr3_aa: CAISESPRGGSRTEAFF

clone_size: once
v_call: TRBV27
d_call: TRBD1
cdr3_length: 17
j_call: TRBJ2-6
cdr3_nt: TGTGCCAGCAAGGAGACAGGGACGAGTTATGGGGCCAACGTCCTGACTTTC
cdr3_aa: CASKETGTSYGANVLTF

clone_size: .
v_call: TRBV28
d_call: TRBD2
cdr3_length: 16
j_call: TRBJ2-7
cdr3_nt: TGTGCCAGCAGTTCCTACAGGTTGCTAGCGGGAACCGAGCAGTACTTC
cdr3_aa: CASSSYRLLAGTEQYF

clone_size: .
v_call: TRBV10-3
d_call: .
cdr3_length: 17
j_call: TRBJ1-2
cdr3_nt: TGTGCCATCAGTGACCACGACCCATCCGACGGACTCCATGGCTACACCTTC
cdr3_aa: CAISDHDPSDGLHGYTF

clone_size: .
v_call: TRBV6-1
d_call: TRBD1
cdr3_length: 15
j_call: TRBJ1-5
cdr3_nt: TGTGCCAGCAGTCTTGCCAACAGGGGGGATCAGCCCCAGCATTTT
cdr3_aa: CASSLANRGDQPQHF

clone_size: .
v_call: TRBV10-1
d_call: .
cdr3_length: 14
j_call: TRBJ2-5
cdr3_nt: TGCGCCAGCAGAATAACAGGAGACCAAGAGACCCAGTACTTC
cdr3_aa: CASRITGDQETQYF

clone_size: .
v_call: TRBV10-1
d_call: TRBD1
cdr3_length: 16
j_call: TRBJ2-1
cdr3_nt: TGCGCCAGCAGCCCCCGAGGGACAGGGACCTACAATGAGCAGTTCTTC
cdr3_aa: CASSPRGTGTYNEQFF